The 18 T cell receptor beta chains below were found in one sample sequenced in a study of T cells in Graves' hyperthyroidism and ophthalmopathy. Amplified TCR beta CDR3 regions derived from RNA transcripts. A first-round RT-PCR of the TCR CDR3 used the HTBI primer set. TCRdb called the multiplex PCR reads again in MiXCR, with one record for every CDR3 protein. The sample holds about 660,000 distinct CDR3 sequences, about 45% seen once. What was sequenced was peripheral blood or thyroid tissue (not recorded which). The receptors were gathered from an adult man with Graves' disease, either hyperthyroidism or ophthalmopathy (not recorded which).

In this sample, this clonotype turned up once. One junction end disagrees with the germline gene, perhaps due to a read error. The V gene is TRBV29-1, the J gene TRBJ1-2; D gene uncertain. CDR3 length: 14 amino acids. The germline gives CDR1 SQVTM, CDR2 ANQGSEA. As DNA, the CDR3 is TGTAGCGTTGAGGACCGGGAGGTTAACTATGGCTACACCTTC. It yields the protein CSVEDREVNYGYTF.

This clonotype appeared many times. The V and J genes are TRBV7-8 and TRBJ1-5; 8 bases fit TRBD1. Trimming cost V 2 bases and J 7 bases; bases outside gene matches: 7. This CDR3 is built from 15 residues. CDR1 and CDR2 (germline): SGHVS, FQNEAQ. Here the CDR3 DNA reads TGTGCCAGCAGCTTAAGAAGGGACAGGCAGCAGCCCCAGCATTTT. It translates to CASSLRRDRQQPQHF. The entire variable domain, with the rest obtained from reference TRBV7-8 and TRBJ1-5, is as follows: GAGVSQSPRYKVAKRGQDVALRCDPISGHVSLFWYQQALGQGPEFLTYFQNEAQLDKSGLPSDRFFAERPEGSVSTLKIQRTQQEDSAVYLCASSLRRDRQQPQHFGDGTRLSIL.

This clonotype was picked up many times. This rearrangement joins TRBV6-5 to TRBJ1-4, with TRBD1 as a possible D gene (6 bases). The CDR3 totals 13 residues. Germline V CDR1 and CDR2: MNHEY, SVGAGI. The ends were cut back, 7 bases at V and 8 bases at J, with 14 bases in the middle. The CDR3 nucleotides are TGTGCCAGCAATAATCAAAGGGGGGAAAAACTGTTTTTT. Encoded protein: CASNNQRGEKLFF.

This clonotype was seen many times. The V call is TRBV10-1, the J call TRBJ2-7; 9 positions agree with TRBD1. The junction had 1 base not matched to a gene; V was cut back by 4 bases and J by 0 bases. Per germline, CDR1 WNHNN and CDR2 SYGVQD (reference sequence). This CDR3 spans 14 amino acids. The CDR3 region is CASSVGQGSYEQYF. In nucleotides, the CDR3 is TGCGCCAGCAGTGTGGGACAGGGCTCCTACGAGCAGTACTTC.

This chain uses TRBV7-8 with TRBJ2-5; perhaps D is TRBD1 or TRBD2 (7 bases each). CDR1 is SGHVS, CDR2 FQNEAQ, per germline. The V gene lost 5 bases and the J gene lost 1 base, with 14 bases spanning the gap. The CDR3 spans 15 residues. The CDR3 DNA is TGTGCCAGCAGCCCCAGGGGGGGGATCCAAGAGACCCAGTACTTC. This codes for CASSPRGGIQETQYF.

V is TRBV29-1 and J is TRBJ1-2; D is unresolved. The germline CDR1 and CDR2 sequences are SQVTM and ANQGSEA. Trimming cost V 0 bases and J 3 bases, with 8 bases left between them. This CDR3 is built from 13 residues. The CDR3 sequence: CSVEDRAYYGYTF. As DNA, the CDR3 is TGCAGCGTTGAAGATAGGGCCTACTATGGCTACACCTTC.

The rearrangement joins TRBV7-9 to TRBJ1-2; D may be TRBD1 (5 bases). Germline values: CDR1 SEHNR, CDR2 FQNEAQ (reference sequence). Trimming left V 2 bases short and J 4 bases short, with 17 bases between. The CDR3 sequence is 16 residues long. DNA of the CDR3: TGTGCCAGCAGCTTATTCTCTTCCGGGGCTGGCTATGGCTACACCTTC. Translation: CASSLFSSGAGYGYTF.

The chain recombines TRBV6-5 with TRBJ1-4; D uncertain. The CDR3 is made up of 17 amino acids. V was cut by 0 bases and J by 5 bases, with 16 bases left in between. The germline gives CDR1 MNHEY, CDR2 SVGAGI. CDR3 coding DNA: TGTGCCAGCAGTTACTCGGCCGGTCCGATCGGAAATGAAAAACTGTTTTTT. Protein: CASSYSAGPIGNEKLFF.

CDR3: CAIPDRNYGYTF. The CDR3 coding sequence is TGTGCCATCCCGGACAGGAACTATGGCTACACCTTC. This chain links TRBV10-3 with TRBJ1-2, with 7 bases that match TRBD1. CDR1 is ENHRY and CDR2 is SYGVKD in the germline V gene. The V segment lost 8 bases and the J segment 2 bases; nucleotides outside the gene matches: 2. The CDR3 sequence is 12 residues long.

This clonotype was found many times. The V gene is TRBV20-1, the J gene TRBJ1-6; the D gene is possibly TRBD1 (6 bases). Germline V gene lookup returns CDR1 DFQATT and CDR2 SNEGSKA (reference sequence). The V gene lost 6 bases and the J gene lost 7 bases, with 16 bases spanning the gap. CDR3 length: 14 amino acids. The CDR3 DNA reads TGCAGTGCCAGTCGGGGGCCAGGGAATTCACCCCTCCACTTT. Its translation: CSASRGPGNSPLHF.

V is TRBV29-1 and J is TRBJ2-5; D is uncertain. The CDR3 extends over 10 amino acids. CDR1 and CDR2 from the germline V gene are SQVTM and ANQGSEA. V was trimmed by 7 bases and J by 7 bases, leaving 10 bases between them. CDR3 loop: CSAVPGTQYF. CDR3 coding DNA: TGCAGCGCTGTCCCCGGGACCCAGTACTTC.

As to this clonotype: A read error may explain this, as a much larger clone is one base away. This rearrangement joins TRBV2 to TRBJ1-2; a weak D match, TRBD1 (6 bases). The length of the CDR3 is 12 residues. The germline CDR1 and CDR2 sequences are SNHLY and FYNNEI. V lost 7 bases and J 7 bases, leaving 13 bases between the germline ends. CDR3 bases: TGTGCCAGCACCCGGACAGACTCTGGCTACACCTTC. Its translation is CASTRTDSGYTF.

As concerns this clonotype: A read error is possible here, since a much larger clone lies one base away. It is likely a read error, because the conserved phenylalanine at the end of the CDR3 is missing. J is TRBJ2-7 and V is TRBV7-9, with 10 positions matching TRBD2. V was clipped by 6 bases and J by 4 bases; unmatched bases: 3. The CDR3 extends over 13 amino acids. Germline CDR1 and CDR2: SEHNR and FQNEAQ (reference sequence). CDR3 DNA: TGTGCCAGCAGAGGTAGCGGGAGGTACGAGCAGTACCTC. Its protein product is CASRGSGRYEQYL.

This clonotype was recorded at least ten times. The chain recombines TRBV29-1 with TRBJ1-2; D is perhaps TRBD1 (6 bases). CDR1 SQVTM and CDR2 ANQGSEA come from the germline V gene. CDR3 length: 12 residues. The V and J ends lost 4 bases and 2 bases respectively, with 8 bases between them. CDR3 coding DNA: TGCAGCGTTGTGACAGGCAACTATGGCTACACCTTC. Protein: CSVVTGNYGYTF.

Note on this clonotype: Relative to the germline gene, one junction end is altered; a read error may explain this. This chain uses TRBV10-3 with TRBJ1-1; D unresolved. Germline lookup yields CDR1 ENHRY and CDR2 SYGVKD. The CDR3 runs 16 residues. The CDR3 nucleotides read TGTGCCAGCAGTTACTTTACAGACATAATGAACACTGAAGCTTTCTTT. It encodes CASSYFTDIMNTEAFF.

This clonotype was detected ten times or more. This chain joins TRBV7-6 and TRBJ1-1, with unresolved D. This CDR3 is 15 amino acids long. CDR1 is SGHVS, CDR2 FNYEAQ, per germline. The V end lost 2 bases, the J end lost 1 base, and 11 bases lay between the germline ends. The CDR3 DNA reads TGTGCCAGCAGCTTACATGAAGCTCCGAACACTGAAGCTTTCTTT. It encodes CASSLHEAPNTEAFF.

The chain is built from TRBV7-9 and TRBJ1-4, with 9 bases identical to TRBD1. With V trimmed by 11 bases and J by 8 bases, 12 bases remained unmatched. Germline lookup yields CDR1 SEHNR and CDR2 FQNEAQ (reference sequence). The CDR3 loop spans 14 amino acids. DNA for the CDR3: TGTGCCGGTAAACAGGGGGCGGTAGGCGAAAAACTGTTTTTT. This gives the protein CAGKQGAVGEKLFF.

For this clonotype: A much larger clone lies a single base off, so this may be a read error. The chain recombines TRBV9 with TRBJ2-7; 7 nucleotides align to TRBD1. CDR3 length: 14 residues. Germline values: CDR1 SGDLS, CDR2 YYNGEE. CDR3 loop: CASSSRDSSYEQCF. The CDR3 region has the DNA TGTGCCAGCAGCTCCCGGGACAGCTCCTACGAGCAGTGCTTC.